These 30 T cell receptor beta chains were all obtained from the same sample, sequenced in a study of identical twins. A single record per CDR3 protein comes from TCRdb applying MiXCR to the 5' RACE reads. The table has more than 1.5 million distinct CDR3 sequences, 25% to 35% seen once. The sequenced material came from cord blood. These receptors all come from a newborn girl in good health.

The chain joins TRBV10-3 to TRBJ1-1; D is unclear. The CDR3 contains 13 residues. V was shortened by 7 bases and J by 1 base, with 10 bases between the two germline ends. Germline V gene lookup returns CDR1 ENHRY and CDR2 SYGVKD. Here the CDR3 reads CAINPGTNTEAFF. In nucleotides, the CDR3 is TGTGCCATCAATCCAGGAACGAACACTGAAGCTTTCTTT.

The gene calls are TRBV12-3 or TRBV12-4 and TRBJ1-1; 7 bases align to TRBD1. The V gene end was trimmed by 5 bases and the J gene end by 4 bases; junction bases not matched to a gene: 10. This CDR3 spans 15 amino acids. CDR3 protein: CASSLLQGGSTEAFF. CDR3 nucleotide sequence: TGTGCCAGCAGTCTTCTGCAGGGGGGGAGCACTGAAGCTTTCTTT.

About this clonotype: Germline is not matched at one junction end, which may reflect a read error. The J gene is TRBJ2-7, the V gene TRBV6-5; unclear D gene. The CDR3 runs to 13 residues. The germline gives CDR1 MNHEY, CDR2 SVGAGI. In DNA form, the CDR3 reads TGTGCCAGCGGTTACGGATGGACCAAAAATGTGTACTTC. It specifies CASGYGWTKNVYF.

This clonotype was observed a single time. The V call is TRBV7-2, the J call TRBJ2-2; D ambiguous. The CDR3 runs 15 residues. The germline CDR1 and CDR2 sequences are SGHTA and FQGNSA. The V end lost 2 bases, the J end lost 5 bases, and 12 bases lay between the germline ends. CDR3 DNA: TGTGCCAGCAGCTTATTTCTACCCGGTACCGGGGAGCTGTTTTTT. It is translated as CASSLFLPGTGELFF.

As regards this clonotype: The CDR3 does not close with the conserved phenylalanine or tryptophan, likely indicating a read error. The V and J genes are TRBV5-6 and TRBJ2-4; 7 nucleotides match TRBD2. The closer fit of TRBJ2-7 to the DNA end suggests the J call may be wrong. This CDR3 region has 14 residues. CDR1 SGHDT and CDR2 YYEEEE come from the germline V gene. The CDR3 nucleotides are TGTGCCAGCAGCCGAGGACTAGTCACCGACGAGCAGTACCTC. It codes for CASSRGLVTDEQYL.

This chain connects TRBV20-1 to TRBJ2-5, with D possibly being TRBD2 (5 bases). The CDR3 is 12 amino acids. Germline V lookup: CDR1 DFQATT, CDR2 SNEGSKA (reference sequence). V gave up 7 bases and J gave up 11 bases, with 20 bases separating them. The CDR3 region is CSEAPSIDEQYF. In DNA, the CDR3 is TGCAGTGAAGCTCCTAGCATCGATGAGCAGTACTTC.

V and J are TRBV20-1 and TRBJ1-5; 10 nucleotides line up with TRBD1. Germline V gene data show CDR1 as DFQATT and CDR2 as SNEGSKA (reference sequence). The V and J ends lost 1 base and 2 bases, in that order; junction bases with no gene match: 5. The CDR3 contains 16 residues. The CDR3 reads CSARGQGASGNQPQHF. The DNA of the CDR3 is TGCAGTGCTAGAGGACAGGGGGCAAGTGGCAATCAGCCCCAGCATTTT.

This clonotype was counted at least ten times. The rearrangement links TRBV29-1 to TRBJ2-3; D remains ambiguous. V lost 7 bases, J lost 2 bases, and 13 bases lay in between. This CDR3 is built from 13 residues. Germline V gene lookup returns CDR1 SQVTM and CDR2 ANQGSEA. The DNA for the CDR3 is TGCAGCGAAGGGATGGTGACCACAGATACGCAGTATTTT. This codes for CSEGMVTTDTQYF.

To note about this clonotype: This may be a read error, as it is one base from a much larger clone. The V call is TRBV2, the J call TRBJ2-3; TRBD2 agrees at 9 bases. The V segment lost 4 bases and the J segment 5 bases; nucleotides outside the gene matches: 13. The CDR3 runs 17 residues. Germline V CDR1 and CDR2: SNHLY, FYNNEI. The CDR3 nucleotides are TGTGCCAGCAGTGTGGAGGGAGCTAGCGGGGACCTAGATACGCAGTATTTT. It codes for CASSVEGASGDLDTQYF.

The chain's CDR3 is CASSGDRGFIGKLFF. CDR3 bases: TGTGCCAGCAGTGGGGACAGGGGTTTTATCGGAAAACTGTTTTTT. This chain connects TRBV12-3 or TRBV12-4 to TRBJ1-4; the match to TRBD1 covers 10 bases. There are 15 residues in the CDR3. The V gene end was trimmed by 5 bases and the J gene end by 10 bases; junction bases not matched to a gene: 10.

This clonotype occurred many times. The chain employs TRBV28 and TRBJ1-1; D remains unclear. V was pared by 3 bases and J by 1 base, with 6 bases between. Per the germline V gene, CDR1 is MDHEN and CDR2 is SYDVKM. The CDR3 length is 13 residues. CDR3: CASSFTANTEAFF. In nucleotides, the CDR3 is TGTGCCAGCAGTTTTACGGCGAACACTGAAGCTTTCTTT.

The chain carries TRBV10-3 and TRBJ2-7; D perhaps matches TRBD1 (5 bases). Germline assignment: CDR1 ENHRY and CDR2 SYGVKD. The CDR3 runs 14 residues. Deletions cut 6 bases from V and 2 bases from J, with 14 bases between. As DNA, the CDR3 is TGTGCCATCAGCGGACACGTCACTCCCTACGAGCAGTACTTC. It encodes CAISGHVTPYEQYF.

This clonotype was observed a handful of times. Possible read error: a much larger clone is one base away. The V gene is TRBV20-1, the J gene TRBJ2-3, with TRBD2 matching over 7 bases. The germline V gene encodes CDR1 DFQATT and CDR2 SNEGSKA (reference sequence). The CDR3 totals 13 residues. Trimming at V came to 3 bases and at J to 1 base, leaving 1 base not matched to a gene. CDR3: CSARTSRTDTQYF. The CDR3 region has the DNA TGCAGTGCTAGGACTAGCCGCACAGATACGCAGTATTTT.

The V gene is TRBV3-1, the J gene TRBJ2-3, with D maybe TRBD2 (6 bases). With 2 bases removed from V and 1 base from J, the gap between germline ends came to 10 bases. Germline CDR1 is LGHDT and CDR2 is YNNKEL (reference sequence). The CDR3 loop spans 15 amino acids. The CDR3 DNA is TGTGCCAGCAGCCAACTTTCTAGCGGCACAGATACGCAGTATTTT. Translating it yields CASSQLSSGTDTQYF.

This clonotype turned up a few times. The rearrangement joins TRBV7-8 to TRBJ1-1, with 9 bases aligning to TRBD1. CDR1 and CDR2 from the germline V gene are SGHVS and FQNEAQ. The junction had 10 bases not matched to a gene; V was cut back by 5 bases and J by 0 bases. The CDR3 is made up of 17 amino acids. DNA of the CDR3: TGTGCCAGCAGCATAACCCCTCGACAGGGGGTGAACACTGAAGCTTTCTTT. Its translation: CASSITPRQGVNTEAFF.

This chain links TRBV2 with TRBJ1-2; 8 nucleotides line up with TRBD1. Germline-derived CDR1 and CDR2 are SNHLY and FYNNEI. The CDR3 extends over 13 amino acids. J lost 2 bases, V lost 10 bases, and 6 bases had no gene match. CDR3 region: CAIGDRWNYGYTF. CDR3 nucleotide sequence: TGTGCCATCGGGGACAGGTGGAACTATGGCTACACCTTC.

The rearrangement uses TRBV20-1 and TRBJ2-1, with 12 bases fitting TRBD2. With V trimmed by 1 base and J by 9 bases, 19 bases remained unmatched. The CDR3 is 19 residues long. Germline CDR1 is DFQATT and CDR2 is SNEGSKA (reference sequence). In nucleotides, the CDR3 is TGCAGTGCTAGAGTTCTACCCTTAAACCTAGCGGGAGGGCCCGGTGAGCAGTTCTTC. It is translated as CSARVLPLNLAGGPGEQFF.

The chain uses TRBV19 and TRBJ1-5, with TRBD1 matching over 10 bases. The V segment lost 3 bases and the J segment 4 bases; nucleotides outside the gene matches: 3. The CDR3 covers 15 residues. Per germline, CDR1 LNHDA and CDR2 SQIVND (reference sequence). The CDR3 region is CASSIPGQGNQPQHF. The CDR3 DNA follows: TGTGCCAGTAGTATCCCGGGACAGGGGAATCAGCCCCAGCATTTT.

This clonotype was seen a few times. This chain uses TRBV10-3 with TRBJ1-1; 8 bases are a match to TRBD1. This CDR3 has 14 amino acids. V shed 6 bases and J 1 base; nucleotides not matched to a gene: 4. Germline V gene sequence: CDR1 ENHRY, CDR2 SYGVKD. In nucleotides, the CDR3 is TGTGCCATCAGGGACAGGGAAGGGAACACTGAAGCTTTCTTT. It specifies CAIRDREGNTEAFF.

The chain uses TRBV20-1 and TRBJ2-1; 10 bases agree with TRBD2. Germline V gene lookup returns CDR1 DFQATT and CDR2 SNEGSKA (reference sequence). The CDR3 is 14 amino acids. V gave up 5 bases and J gave up 6 bases; unmatched junction bases: 7. The CDR3 loop reads CSAGATSGVNEQFF. The DNA for the CDR3 is TGCAGTGCTGGCGCAACTAGCGGGGTCAATGAGCAGTTCTTC.

This clonotype was observed at least ten times. This chain joins TRBV29-1 and TRBJ2-3, with a tentative D call TRBD2 (6 bases). Germline-derived CDR1 and CDR2 are SQVTM and ANQGSEA. Trimming removed 6 bases at V and 0 bases at J, with 10 bases between. The CDR3 covers 13 residues. Written as DNA, the CDR3 is TGCAGCGTCCACGGGAGAAGCACAGATACGCAGTATTTT. It is translated as CSVHGRSTDTQYF.

Turning to this clonotype: A much larger clone differs by one base, so this may be a read error. V usage is TRBV4-2 and J usage is TRBJ2-7; no clear D gene. CDR1 is LGHNA and CDR2 is YNFKEQ in the germline V gene. This CDR3 spans 15 amino acids. The CDR3: CASSQGLLPSYKQYF. For the CDR3, the DNA is TGTGCCAGCAGCCAAGGTCTACTCCCGTCCTACAAGCAGTACTTC.

The chain is built from TRBV20-1 and TRBJ2-4; 9 nucleotides align to TRBD2. CDR1 and CDR2 from the germline V gene are DFQATT and SNEGSKA (reference sequence). The CDR3 covers 16 residues. V lost 0 bases and J lost 4; bases outside the gene matches: 7. This CDR3 reads CSARDSGAGGKNIQYF. CDR3 DNA: TGCAGTGCTAGAGATTCGGGCGCGGGAGGGAAAAACATTCAGTACTTC.

The chain recombines TRBV6-1 with TRBJ2-4, with TRBD1 matching over 9 bases. TRBJ2-5 explains the end of the DNA better; the J call may be wrong. Per germline, CDR1 MNHNS and CDR2 SASEGT. The CDR3 length is 14 residues. The CDR3 sequence: CASRSTGGAETQYF. In DNA form, the CDR3 reads TGTGCCAGCAGGTCAACAGGGGGCGCAGAGACCCAGTACTTC.

This clonotype was counted between two and nine times. J is TRBJ1-2 and V is TRBV21-1; the DNA was not used to check the table's D call, TRBD1. TRBV21-1 is reported as a pseudogene. This CDR3 is 14 amino acids long. Here the CDR3 DNA reads TGTGCCAGCAGCAAATGGTGGGGGTGCTATGGCTACACCTTC. Translation: CASSKWWGCYGYTF.

This clonotype was found a few times. The chain carries TRBV18 and TRBJ2-7, with 7 bases matching TRBD2. CDR1 KGHSH and CDR2 LQKENI come from the germline V gene. The CDR3 sequence is 15 residues long. With 2 bases clipped from V and 2 bases from J, the junction kept 6 bases outside the gene matches. This CDR3 is CASSPGAGEAYEQYF. CDR3 bases: TGTGCCAGCTCACCAGGGGCGGGAGAGGCCTACGAGCAGTACTTC.

This clonotype occurred a few times. The chain joins TRBV11-2 to TRBJ2-5; D is possibly TRBD2 (6 bases). Trimming left V 2 bases short and J 0 bases short, with 13 bases between. Germline V gene sequence: CDR1 SGHAT, CDR2 FQNNGV. This CDR3 region has 16 residues. The chain's CDR3 is CASSLRRGLYQETQYF. As DNA, the CDR3 is TGTGCCAGCAGCTTAAGGAGGGGCCTGTACCAAGAGACCCAGTACTTC.

This clonotype was counted a few times. This chain joins TRBV3-1 and TRBJ1-4, with no clear D. Trimming took 4 bases from V and 0 from J, leaving 12 bases between them. Germline CDR1 LGHDT, CDR2 YNNKEL (reference sequence). The CDR3 is 16 amino acids. The CDR3 coding sequence is TGTGCCAGCAGCCTATTGCACCCTGCAACTAATGAAAAACTGTTTTTT. It codes for CASSLLHPATNEKLFF.

This clonotype was observed a handful of times. This chain links TRBV6-5 with TRBJ2-5; the D gene is possibly TRBD2 (7 bases). Trimming stripped 0 bases from V and 0 bases from J, with 20 bases between. The CDR3 extends over 19 amino acids. Germline-derived CDR1 and CDR2 are MNHEY and SVGAGI. The CDR3 coding sequence is TGTGCCAGCAGTTACTCGTTGGGGGGGCTGGGAGGGTACCAAGAGACCCAGTACTTC. It specifies CASSYSLGGLGGYQETQYF.

This chain links TRBV18 with TRBJ2-3; 9 bases are a match to TRBD2. This CDR3 is 16 amino acids long. Losses at the gene ends were 0 bases for V and 6 bases for J; bases not matched to a gene: 7. The germline gives CDR1 KGHSH, CDR2 LQKENI. The CDR3 is CASSPPSLAGGDTQYF. The CDR3 DNA reads TGTGCCAGCTCACCACCATCACTAGCGGGCGGGGATACGCAGTATTTT.